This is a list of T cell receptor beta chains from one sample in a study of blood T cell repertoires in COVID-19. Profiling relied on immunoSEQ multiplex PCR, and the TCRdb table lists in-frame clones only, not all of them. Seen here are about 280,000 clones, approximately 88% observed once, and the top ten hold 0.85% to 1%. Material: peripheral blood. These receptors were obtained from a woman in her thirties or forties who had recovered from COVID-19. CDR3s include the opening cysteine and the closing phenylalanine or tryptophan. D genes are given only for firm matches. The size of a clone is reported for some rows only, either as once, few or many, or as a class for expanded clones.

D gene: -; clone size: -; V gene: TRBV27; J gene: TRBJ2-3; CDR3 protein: CASPESGLTDTQYF; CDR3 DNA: TGTGCCAGCCCCGAGTCGGGTCTTACAGATACGCAGTATTTT
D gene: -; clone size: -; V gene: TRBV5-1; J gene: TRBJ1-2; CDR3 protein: CASSLEPSGNYGYTF; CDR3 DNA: TGCGCCAGCAGCTTGGAACCGAGCGGCAACTATGGCTACACCTTC
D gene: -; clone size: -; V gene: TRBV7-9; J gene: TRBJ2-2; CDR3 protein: CASSTIAFGELFF; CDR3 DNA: TGTGCCAGCAGCACCATAGCGTTCGGGGAGCTGTTTTTT
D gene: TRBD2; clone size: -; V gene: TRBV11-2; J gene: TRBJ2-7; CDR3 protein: CASSLEAGGPYEQYF; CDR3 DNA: TGTGCCAGCAGCTTAGAGGCGGGAGGGCCCTACGAGCAGTACTTC
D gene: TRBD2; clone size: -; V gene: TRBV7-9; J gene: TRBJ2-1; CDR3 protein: CASSFPAGNSYNEQFF; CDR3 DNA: TGTGCCAGCAGCTTCCCAGCGGGAAACTCCTACAATGAGCAGTTCTTC
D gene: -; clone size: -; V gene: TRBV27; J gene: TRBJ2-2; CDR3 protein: CASSLYSGATGELFF; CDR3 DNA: TGTGCCAGCAGTTTATATAGCGGAGCGACCGGGGAGCTGTTTTTT
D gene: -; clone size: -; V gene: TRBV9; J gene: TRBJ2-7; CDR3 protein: CASSVSAGPYEQYF; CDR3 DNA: TGTGCCAGCAGCGTATCAGCGGGCCCCTACGAGCAGTACTTC
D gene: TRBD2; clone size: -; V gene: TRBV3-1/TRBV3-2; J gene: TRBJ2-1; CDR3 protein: CASSQIAGTSTYNEQFF; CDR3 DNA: TGTGCCAGCAGCCAAATAGCCGGGACTAGCACCTACAATGAGCAGTTCTTC
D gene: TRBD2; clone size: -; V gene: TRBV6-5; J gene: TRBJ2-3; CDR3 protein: CASMGTSGWADTQYF; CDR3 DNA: TGTGCCAGCATGGGGACTAGCGGATGGGCGGATACGCAGTATTTT
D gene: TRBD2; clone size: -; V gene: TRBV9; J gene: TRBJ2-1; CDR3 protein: CASNPAGGPNEQFF; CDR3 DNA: TGTGCCAGCAATCCAGCGGGAGGGCCCAATGAGCAGTTCTTC
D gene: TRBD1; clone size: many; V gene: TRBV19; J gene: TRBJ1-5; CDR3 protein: CASSMGQERNQPQHF; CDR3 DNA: TGTGCCAGTAGTATGGGACAGGAAAGAAATCAGCCCCAGCATTTT
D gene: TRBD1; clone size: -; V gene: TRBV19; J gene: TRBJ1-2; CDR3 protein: CASSIEGGLGTGDGYTF; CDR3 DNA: TGTGCCAGTAGTATAGAGGGAGGTCTAGGGACAGGGGACGGCTACACCTTC
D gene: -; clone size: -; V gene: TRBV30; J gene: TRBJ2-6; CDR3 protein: CAWSAVLFSGANVLTF; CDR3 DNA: TGTGCCTGGAGTGCAGTCCTTTTCTCTGGGGCCAACGTCCTGACTTTC
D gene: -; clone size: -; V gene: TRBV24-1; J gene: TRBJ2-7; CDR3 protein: CATSDPDSYEQYF; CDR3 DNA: TGTGCCACCAGTGACCCGGACAGTTACGAGCAGTACTTC
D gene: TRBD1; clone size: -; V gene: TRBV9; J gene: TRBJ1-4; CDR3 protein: CASSVDAGGADEKLFF; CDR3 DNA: TGTGCCAGCAGCGTAGACGCAGGGGGCGCGGATGAAAAACTGTTTTTT
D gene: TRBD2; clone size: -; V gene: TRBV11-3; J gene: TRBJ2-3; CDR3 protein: CASSAGLAGDTDTQYF; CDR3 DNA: TGTGCCAGCAGCGCTGGACTAGCGGGAGACACAGATACGCAGTATTTT
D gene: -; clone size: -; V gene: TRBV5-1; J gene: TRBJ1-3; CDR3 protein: CASSLAGEGNTIYF; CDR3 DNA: TGCGCCAGCAGCTTGGCGGGGGAAGGAAACACCATATATTTT
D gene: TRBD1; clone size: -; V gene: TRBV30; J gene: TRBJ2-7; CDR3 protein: CAWRGTGAYEQYF; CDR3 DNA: TGTGCCTGGAGGGGGACAGGGGCCTACGAGCAGTACTTC
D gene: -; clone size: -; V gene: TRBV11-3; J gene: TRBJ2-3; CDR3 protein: CASSRDSMTDTQYF; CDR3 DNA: TGTGCCAGCAGCCGAGACAGTATGACAGATACGCAGTATTTT
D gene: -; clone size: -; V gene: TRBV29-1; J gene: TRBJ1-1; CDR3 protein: CSVELVEVTEAFF; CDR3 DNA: TGCAGCGTTGAGTTAGTGGAGGTTACTGAAGCTTTCTTT
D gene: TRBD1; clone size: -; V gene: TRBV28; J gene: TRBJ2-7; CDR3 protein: CASSTGTGRDEQYF; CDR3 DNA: TGTGCCAGCAGTACCGGGACAGGGAGAGACGAGCAGTACTTC
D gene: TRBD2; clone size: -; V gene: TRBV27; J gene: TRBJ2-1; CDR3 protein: CASSTRLAGDNEQFF; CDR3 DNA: TGTGCCAGCAGTACCAGACTAGCGGGGGACAATGAGCAGTTCTTC
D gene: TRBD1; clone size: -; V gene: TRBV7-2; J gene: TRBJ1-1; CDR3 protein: CASTYQGVNTEAFF; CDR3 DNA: TGTGCCAGCACCTACCAGGGGGTGAACACTGAAGCTTTCTTT
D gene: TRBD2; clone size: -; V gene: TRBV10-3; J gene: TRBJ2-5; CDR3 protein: CGVAGGPRETQYF; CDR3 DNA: TGCGGGGTAGCGGGAGGACCTAGAGAGACCCAGTACTTC
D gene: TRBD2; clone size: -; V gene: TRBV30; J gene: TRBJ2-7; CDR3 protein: CAWTIAGGFSYEQYF; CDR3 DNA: TGTGCCTGGACCATAGCGGGAGGATTCTCCTACGAGCAGTACTTC
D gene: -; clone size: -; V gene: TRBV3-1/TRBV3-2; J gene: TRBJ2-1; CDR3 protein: CASSQEGGGFNEQFF; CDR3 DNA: TGTGCCAGCAGCCAAGAGGGAGGCGGGTTCAATGAGCAGTTCTTC
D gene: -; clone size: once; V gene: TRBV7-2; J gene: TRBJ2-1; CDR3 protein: CASSPSYNEQFF; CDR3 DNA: TGTGCCAGCAGCCCTTCCTACAATGAGCAGTTCTTC